The rows below give T cell receptor beta chains drawn from one sample of a study of cytomegalovirus exposure and HLA in healthy donors. TCRdb's table, derived via immunoSEQ multiplex PCR, lists solely in-frame clones and lacks some. Of hundreds of thousands of clones listed, about 90% are singletons. The sample taken for sequencing was PBMCs. These receptors originate from a man aged 18 to 29 in good health and CMV-seropositive. The CDR3 runs from the conserved cysteine through the conserved F or W. The order of the fields is V gene, J gene, clone size, D gene, CDR3 protein, CDR3 DNA. D genes are given only for firm matches. A clone size is listed for some rows: how often the clone was seen (once, few, many), or a class if it is expanded.

>TRBV5-6|TRBJ2-1|.|TRBD1
CASSRTGDGYNEQFF
TGTGCCAGCAGCCGGACAGGGGACGGCTACAATGAGCAGTTCTTC
>TRBV28|TRBJ1-2|.|.
CASSFGGGTTNYGYTF
TGTGCCAGCAGTTTTGGTGGCGGGACAACTAACTATGGCTACACCTTC
>TRBV10-1|TRBJ1-2|few|TRBD1
CASTRQGYDGYTF
TGCGCCAGCACTCGACAGGGGTACGATGGCTACACCTTC
>TRBV6-5|TRBJ1-5|.|.
CASSSGLGPNQPQHF
TGTGCCAGCAGTTCCGGGCTTGGGCCCAATCAGCCCCAGCATTTT
>TRBV27|TRBJ2-7|.|TRBD1
CASSLSIRYRGYEQYF
TGTGCCAGCAGTCTAAGTATAAGGTACAGGGGGTACGAGCAGTACTTC
>TRBV2|TRBJ2-1|.|.
CASSSDKGSYNEQFF
TGTGCCAGCAGTTCAGATAAAGGGTCCTACAATGAGCAGTTCTTC
>TRBV28|TRBJ2-5|.|TRBD1
CASRPRTGQETQYF
TGTGCCAGCAGGCCTCGGACAGGCCAAGAGACCCAGTACTTC
>TRBV18|TRBJ2-7|.|TRBD1
CASSTGTGSEQYF
TGTGCCAGCTCAACCGGGACAGGGTCCGAGCAGTACTTC
>TRBV25-1|TRBJ2-6|once|.
CASSANPGSVGGANVLTF
TGTGCCAGCAGTGCCAATCCGGGGTCCGTTGGTGGGGCCAACGTCCTGACTTTC
>TRBV29-1|TRBJ1-2|.|.
CSVIKVDGYTF
TGCAGCGTCATTAAAGTGGATGGCTACACCTTC
>TRBV4-2|TRBJ1-5|.|.
CASSPRTGTRAQPQHF
TGTGCCAGCAGCCCCCGAACAGGGACTCGCGCTCAGCCCCAGCATTTT